This TCR beta chain was profiled in a study of blood T cell repertoires in COVID-19. About the study: From the United States, Italy and Spain came samples of acute and convalescent COVID-19. The analysed material was cDNA or gDNA that came from T cells, B-cell-depleted T cells, or PBMCs.

Per the original methods: Estimated nucleated cell counts came from reference gene primer amplification. TCRdb's copy holds only in-frame clones and misses some; the assay was immunoSEQ multiplex PCR. The DNA was the basis for D and trimming; V, J and clone size are from that table. The sample holds 250,000 or so clones; 88% are singletons and the top ten take around 2.9%. Per the germline V gene, CDR1 is SGHRS and CDR2 is YFSETQ. The CDR3 runs to 14 residues. The J segment lost 7 bases and the V segment lost 4 bases, leaving 3 bases of the junction unmatched. The receptor was derived from a woman aged 55-70 years with acute or convalescent COVID-19. The rearrangement links TRBV5-1 to TRBJ1-6, with TRBD1 matching over 9 bases. Sequences were obtained from peripheral blood. The CDR3 loop is CASSLGQGNSPLHF. The CDR3, as DNA: TGCGCCAGCAGCCTCGGACAGGGGAATTCACCCCTCCACTTT.